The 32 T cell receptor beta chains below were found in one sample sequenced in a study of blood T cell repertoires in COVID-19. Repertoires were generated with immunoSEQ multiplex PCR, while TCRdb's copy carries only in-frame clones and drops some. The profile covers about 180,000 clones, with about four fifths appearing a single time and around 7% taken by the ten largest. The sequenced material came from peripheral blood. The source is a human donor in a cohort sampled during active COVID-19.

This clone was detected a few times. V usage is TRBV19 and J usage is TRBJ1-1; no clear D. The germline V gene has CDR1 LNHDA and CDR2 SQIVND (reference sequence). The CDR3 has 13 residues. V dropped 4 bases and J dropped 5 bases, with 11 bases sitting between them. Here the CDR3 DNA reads TGTGCCAGTAGTACCAACTTGAGGACTGAAGCTTTCTTT. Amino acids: CASSTNLRTEAFF.

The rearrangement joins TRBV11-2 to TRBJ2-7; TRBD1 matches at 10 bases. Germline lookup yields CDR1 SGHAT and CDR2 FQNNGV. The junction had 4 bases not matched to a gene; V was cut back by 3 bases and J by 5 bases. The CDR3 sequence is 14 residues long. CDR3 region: CASSFRDRGNEQYF. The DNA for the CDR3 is TGTGCCAGCAGCTTTCGGGACAGGGGTAACGAGCAGTACTTC.

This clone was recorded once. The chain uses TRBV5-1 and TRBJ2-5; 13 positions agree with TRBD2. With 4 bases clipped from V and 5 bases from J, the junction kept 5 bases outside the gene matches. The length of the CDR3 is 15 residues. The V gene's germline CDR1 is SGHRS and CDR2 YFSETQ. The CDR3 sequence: CASSGGLAGSETQYF. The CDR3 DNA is TGCGCCAGCAGCGGGGGACTAGCGGGGTCCGAGACCCAGTACTTC.

CDR3 sequence reads: CASSEDGESEAFF. CDR3 coding DNA: TGTGCCAGCAGTGAAGACGGGGAAAGTGAAGCTTTCTTT. The chain has TRBV6-1 and TRBJ1-1; D uncertain. Germline values: CDR1 MNHNS, CDR2 SASEGT. There are 13 residues in the CDR3. Between the trimmed V and J ends, which lost 1 base and 7 bases, there was a span of 10 bases.

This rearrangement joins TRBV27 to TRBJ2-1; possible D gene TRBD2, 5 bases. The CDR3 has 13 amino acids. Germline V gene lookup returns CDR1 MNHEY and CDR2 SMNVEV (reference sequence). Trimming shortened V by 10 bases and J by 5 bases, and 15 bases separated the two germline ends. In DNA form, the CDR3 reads TGTGCCATCGGACTTTCGGGCAACAATGAGCAGTTCTTC. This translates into CAIGLSGNNEQFF.

The CDR3 coding sequence is TGTGCCACTCTAACGGAAATCGGGGAAAAACTGTTTTTT. Translated, it gives CATLTEIGEKLFF. V is TRBV6-5 and J is TRBJ1-4; D gene ambiguous. This CDR3 has 13 residues. Trimming stripped 10 bases from V and 8 bases from J, with 17 bases between. CDR1 MNHEY and CDR2 SVGAGI come from the germline V gene.

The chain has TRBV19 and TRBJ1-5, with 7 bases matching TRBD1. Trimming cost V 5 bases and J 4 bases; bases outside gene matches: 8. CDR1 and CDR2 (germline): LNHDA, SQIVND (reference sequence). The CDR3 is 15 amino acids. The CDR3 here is CASSSQIQGNQPQHF. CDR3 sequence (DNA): TGTGCCAGTAGTTCTCAGATACAGGGGAATCAGCCCCAGCATTTT.

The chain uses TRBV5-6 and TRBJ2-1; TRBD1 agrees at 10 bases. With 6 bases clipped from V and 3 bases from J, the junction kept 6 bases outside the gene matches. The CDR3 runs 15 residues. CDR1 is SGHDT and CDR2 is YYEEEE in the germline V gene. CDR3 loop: CASKGGQGSYNEQFF. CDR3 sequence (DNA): TGTGCCAGCAAGGGGGGACAGGGGAGCTACAATGAGCAGTTCTTC. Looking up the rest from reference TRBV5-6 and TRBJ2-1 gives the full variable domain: DAGVTQSPTHLIKTRGQQVTLRCSPKSGHDTVSWYQQALGQGPQFIFQYYEEEERQRGNFPDRFSGHQFPNYSSELNVNALLLGDSALYLCASKGGQGSYNEQFFGPGTRLTVL.

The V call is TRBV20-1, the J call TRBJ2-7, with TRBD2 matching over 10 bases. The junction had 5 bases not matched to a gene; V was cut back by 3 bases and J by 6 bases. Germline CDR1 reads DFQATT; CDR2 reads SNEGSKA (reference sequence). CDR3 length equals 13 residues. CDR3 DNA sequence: TGCAGTGCTAGTCTATGGACTAGCGGCGAGCAGTACTTC. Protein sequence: CSASLWTSGEQYF.

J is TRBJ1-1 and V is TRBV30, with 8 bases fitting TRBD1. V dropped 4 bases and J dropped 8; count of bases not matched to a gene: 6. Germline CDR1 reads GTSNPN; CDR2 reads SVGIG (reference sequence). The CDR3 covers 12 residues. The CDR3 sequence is CAWNDDRGEAFF. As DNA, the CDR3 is TGTGCCTGGAATGATGACAGGGGAGAAGCTTTCTTT.

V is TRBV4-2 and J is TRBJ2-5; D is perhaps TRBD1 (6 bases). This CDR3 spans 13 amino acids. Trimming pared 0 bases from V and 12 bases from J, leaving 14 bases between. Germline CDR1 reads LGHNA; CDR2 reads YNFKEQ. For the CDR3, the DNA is TGTGCCAGCAGCCAAGATCCGGGACAACGCAAGTACTTC. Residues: CASSQDPGQRKYF.

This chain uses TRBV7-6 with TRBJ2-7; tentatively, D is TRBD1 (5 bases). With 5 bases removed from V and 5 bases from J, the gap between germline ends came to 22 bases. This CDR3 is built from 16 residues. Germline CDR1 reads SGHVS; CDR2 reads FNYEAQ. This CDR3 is CASSQRRPQGGHEQYF. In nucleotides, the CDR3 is TGTGCCAGCAGCCAGCGCCGGCCCCAGGGCGGCCACGAGCAGTACTTC.

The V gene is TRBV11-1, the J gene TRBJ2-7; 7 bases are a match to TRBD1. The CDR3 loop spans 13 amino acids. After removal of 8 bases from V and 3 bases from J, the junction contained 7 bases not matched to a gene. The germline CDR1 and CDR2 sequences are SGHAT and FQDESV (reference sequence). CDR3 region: CASSHRGNYEQYF. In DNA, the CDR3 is TGTGCCAGCTCCCACAGGGGCAACTACGAGCAGTACTTC.

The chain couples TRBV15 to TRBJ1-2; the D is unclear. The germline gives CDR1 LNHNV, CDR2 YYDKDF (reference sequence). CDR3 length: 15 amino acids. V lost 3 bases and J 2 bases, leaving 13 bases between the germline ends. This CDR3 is CATSRETSLNYGYTF. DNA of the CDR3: TGTGCCACCAGCAGGGAGACGTCTCTCAACTATGGCTACACCTTC.

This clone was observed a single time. In DNA form, the CDR3 reads TGTGCCAGCAGACCCCGGGACAAAAATGAAAAACTGTTTTTT. The encoded protein is CASRPRDKNEKLFF. The V gene is TRBV3-1 (or the pseudogene TRBV3-2), the J gene TRBJ1-4, with D possibly being TRBD1 (6 bases). This CDR3 is built from 14 residues. Between the trimmed V and J ends, which lost 6 bases and 5 bases, there was a span of 13 bases. Per the germline V gene, CDR1 is LGHDT and CDR2 is YNNKEL (reference sequence).

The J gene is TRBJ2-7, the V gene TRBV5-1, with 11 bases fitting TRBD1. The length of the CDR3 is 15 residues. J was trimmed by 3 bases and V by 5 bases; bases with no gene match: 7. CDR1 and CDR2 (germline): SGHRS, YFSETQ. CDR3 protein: CASREPGQGVYEQYF. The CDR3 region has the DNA TGCGCCAGCAGAGAACCGGGACAGGGGGTCTACGAGCAGTACTTC.

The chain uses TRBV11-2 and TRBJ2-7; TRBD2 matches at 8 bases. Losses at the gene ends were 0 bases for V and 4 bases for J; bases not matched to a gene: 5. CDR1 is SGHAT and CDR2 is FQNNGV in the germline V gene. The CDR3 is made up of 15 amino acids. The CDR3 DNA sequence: TGTGCCAGCAGCTTAGAGGTAGCGGGGAATTACGAGCAGTACTTC. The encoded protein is CASSLEVAGNYEQYF. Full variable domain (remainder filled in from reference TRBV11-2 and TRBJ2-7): EAGVAQSPRYKIIEKRQSVAFWCNPISGHATLYWYQQILGQGPKLLIQFQNNGVVDDSQLPKDRFSAERLKGVDSTLKIQPAKLEDSAVYLCASSLEVAGNYEQYFGPGTRLTVT.

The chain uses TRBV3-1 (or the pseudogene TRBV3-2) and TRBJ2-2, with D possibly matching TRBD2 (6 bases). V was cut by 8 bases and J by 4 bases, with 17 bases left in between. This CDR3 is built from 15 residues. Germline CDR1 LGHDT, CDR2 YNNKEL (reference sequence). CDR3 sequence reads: CASCLKGRGTGELFF. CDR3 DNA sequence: TGTGCCAGCTGCCTTAAGGGGCGGGGCACCGGGGAGCTGTTTTTT.

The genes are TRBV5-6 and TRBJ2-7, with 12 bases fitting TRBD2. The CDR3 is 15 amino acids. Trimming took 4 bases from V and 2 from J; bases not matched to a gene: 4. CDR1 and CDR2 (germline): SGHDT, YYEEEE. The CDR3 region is CASSDASGGAYEQYF. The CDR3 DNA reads TGTGCCAGCAGCGACGCTAGCGGGGGGGCCTACGAGCAGTACTTC.

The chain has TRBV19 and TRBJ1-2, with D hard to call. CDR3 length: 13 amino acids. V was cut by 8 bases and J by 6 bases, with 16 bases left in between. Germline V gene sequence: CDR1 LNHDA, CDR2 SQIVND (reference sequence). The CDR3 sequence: CASGRLQEHGYTF. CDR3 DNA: TGTGCCAGTGGGAGATTGCAGGAGCATGGCTACACCTTC.

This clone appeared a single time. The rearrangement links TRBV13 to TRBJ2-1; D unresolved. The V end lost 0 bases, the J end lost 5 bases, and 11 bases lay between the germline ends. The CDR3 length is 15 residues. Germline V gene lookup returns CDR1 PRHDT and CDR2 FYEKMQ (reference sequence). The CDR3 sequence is CASSLGPNPHNEQFF. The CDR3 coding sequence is TGTGCCAGCAGCTTAGGCCCTAATCCTCACAATGAGCAGTTCTTC. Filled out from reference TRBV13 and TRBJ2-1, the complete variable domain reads AAGVIQSPRHLIKEKRETATLKCYPIPRHDTVYWYQQGPGQDPQFLISFYEKMQSDKGSIPDRFSAQQFSDYHSELNMSSLELGDSALYFCASSLGPNPHNEQFFGPGTRLTVL.

The CDR3 DNA reads TGTGCCAGCAGTCCAAAACCACAGGCCCTGAAAGGGAGGGGGAGTACCTACGAGCAGTACTTC. This codes for CASSPKPQALKGRGSTYEQYF. The rearrangement uses TRBV27 and TRBJ2-7; perhaps TRBD2 as D (7 bases). Germline V gene sequence: CDR1 MNHEY, CDR2 SMNVEV (reference sequence). The CDR3 consists of 21 residues. Deletions cut 5 bases from V and 2 bases from J, with 34 bases between.

The DNA of the CDR3 is TGTGCCAGCAGCTTGGGGACAGCTTCTCTCTATGGCTACACCTTC. This encodes CASSLGTASLYGYTF. This chain joins TRBV5-5 and TRBJ1-2, with a weak D call TRBD1 (6 bases). The ends were cut back, 0 bases at V and 4 bases at J, with 13 bases in the middle. CDR1 and CDR2 from the germline V gene are SGHKS and YYEKEE (reference sequence). The CDR3 contains 15 residues.

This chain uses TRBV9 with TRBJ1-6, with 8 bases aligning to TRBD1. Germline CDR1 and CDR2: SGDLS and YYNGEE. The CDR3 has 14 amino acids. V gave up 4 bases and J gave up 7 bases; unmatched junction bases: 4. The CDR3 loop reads CASSPRQGNSPLHF. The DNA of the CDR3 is TGTGCCAGCAGCCCCCGACAGGGGAATTCACCCCTCCACTTT.

As DNA, the CDR3 is TGCAGCGTAGACGGGGGCACTGAAGCTTTCTTT. Translation: CSVDGGTEAFF. The chain uses TRBV29-1 and TRBJ1-1; the D gene is possibly TRBD1 (5 bases). Deletions cut 6 bases from V and 4 bases from J, with 9 bases between. Germline V CDR1 and CDR2: SQVTM, ANQGSEA. CDR3 size: 11 residues. The entire variable domain, with the rest obtained from reference TRBV29-1 and TRBJ1-1, is as follows: SAVISQKPSRDICQRGTSLTIQCQVDSQVTMMFWYRQQPGQSLTLIATANQGSEATYESGFVIDKFPISRPNLTFSTLTVSNMSPEDSSIYLCSVDGGTEAFFGQGTRLTVV.

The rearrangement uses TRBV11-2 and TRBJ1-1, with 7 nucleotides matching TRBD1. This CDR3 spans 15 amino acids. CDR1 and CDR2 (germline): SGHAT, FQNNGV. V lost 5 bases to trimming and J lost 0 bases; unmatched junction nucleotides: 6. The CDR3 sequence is CASSRQGWVNTEAFF. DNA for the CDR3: TGTGCCAGCAGCCGACAGGGATGGGTGAACACTGAAGCTTTCTTT.

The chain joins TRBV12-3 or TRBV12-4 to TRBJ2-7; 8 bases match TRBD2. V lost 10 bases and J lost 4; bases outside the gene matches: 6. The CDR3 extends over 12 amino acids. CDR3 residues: CATRGLEYEQYF. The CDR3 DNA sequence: TGTGCCACCAGGGGACTAGAGTACGAGCAGTACTTC.

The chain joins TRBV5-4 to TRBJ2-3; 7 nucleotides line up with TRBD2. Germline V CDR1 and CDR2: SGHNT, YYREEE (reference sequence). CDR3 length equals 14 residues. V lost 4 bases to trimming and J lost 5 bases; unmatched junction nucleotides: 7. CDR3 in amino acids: CASSPLGGIDTQYF. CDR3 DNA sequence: TGTGCCAGCAGCCCCCTGGGAGGGATAGATACGCAGTATTTT. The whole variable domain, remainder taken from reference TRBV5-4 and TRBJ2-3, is ETGVTQSPTHLIKTRGQQVTLRCSSQSGHNTVSWYQQALGQGPQFIFQYYREEENGRGNFPPRFSGLQFPNYSSELNVNALELDDSALYLCASSPLGGIDTQYFGPGTRLTVL.

CDR3: CAWRNRAGNTEAFF. The CDR3 bases are TGTGCCTGGAGGAACAGGGCTGGAAACACTGAAGCTTTCTTT. The chain couples TRBV30 to TRBJ1-1; a possible D gene is TRBD1 (6 bases). This CDR3 spans 14 amino acids. Per germline, CDR1 GTSNPN and CDR2 SVGIG (reference sequence). Trimming took off 3 bases at V and 2 bases at J, with 13 bases between the two ends.

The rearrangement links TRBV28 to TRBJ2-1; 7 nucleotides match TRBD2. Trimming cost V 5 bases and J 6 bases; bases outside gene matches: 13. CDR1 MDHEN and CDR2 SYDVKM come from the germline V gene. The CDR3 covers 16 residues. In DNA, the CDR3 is TGTGCCAGCAGTCCCCCGGGGGAGGGTCAGGGCAATGAGCAGTTCTTC. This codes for CASSPPGEGQGNEQFF. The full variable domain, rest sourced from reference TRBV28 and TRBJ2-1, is DVKVTQSSRYLVKRTGEKVFLECVQDMDHENMFWYRQDPGLGLRLIYFSYDVKMKEKGDIPEGYSVSREKKERFSLILESASTNQTSMYLCASSPPGEGQGNEQFFGPGTRLTVL.

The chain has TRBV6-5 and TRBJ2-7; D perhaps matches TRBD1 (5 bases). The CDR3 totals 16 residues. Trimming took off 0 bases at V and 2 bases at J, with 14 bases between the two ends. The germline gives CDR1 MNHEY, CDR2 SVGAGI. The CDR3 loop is CASSYSLGHTTYEQYF. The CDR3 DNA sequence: TGTGCCAGCAGTTACTCCCTAGGACACACTACCTACGAGCAGTACTTC.

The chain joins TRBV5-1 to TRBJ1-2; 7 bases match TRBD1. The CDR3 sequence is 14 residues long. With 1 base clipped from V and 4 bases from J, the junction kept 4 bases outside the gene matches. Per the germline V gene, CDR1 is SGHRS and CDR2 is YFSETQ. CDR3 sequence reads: CASSLHRGSYGYTF. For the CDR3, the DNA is TGCGCCAGCAGCTTGCACAGGGGATCCTATGGCTACACCTTC.